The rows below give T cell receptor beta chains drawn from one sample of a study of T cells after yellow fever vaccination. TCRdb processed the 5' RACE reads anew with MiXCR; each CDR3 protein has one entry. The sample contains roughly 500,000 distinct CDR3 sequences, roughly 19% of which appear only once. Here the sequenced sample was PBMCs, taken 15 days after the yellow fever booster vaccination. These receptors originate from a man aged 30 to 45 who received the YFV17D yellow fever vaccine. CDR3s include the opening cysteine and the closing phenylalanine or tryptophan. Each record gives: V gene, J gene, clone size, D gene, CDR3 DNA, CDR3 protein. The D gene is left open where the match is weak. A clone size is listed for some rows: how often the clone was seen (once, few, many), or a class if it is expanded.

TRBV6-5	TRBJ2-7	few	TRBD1	TGTGCCAGCAGTTCCCCCTACAGACAGGGGATGCGCGAGCAGTACTTC	CASSSPYRQGMREQYF
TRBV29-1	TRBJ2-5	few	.	TGCAGCGTTGAATTGATGCAGGAAGAGACCCAGTACTTC	CSVELMQEETQYF
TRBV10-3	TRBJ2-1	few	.	TGTGCCATCAGTGGGGGGCAGCGGTGGTACAATGAGCAGTTCTTC	CAISGGQRWYNEQFF
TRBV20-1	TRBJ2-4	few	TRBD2	TGCAGTGCTAGGAATCTAGCGGGCATTCAGTACTTC	CSARNLAGIQYF
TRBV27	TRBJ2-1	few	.	TGTGCCAGCTCTTTCAACAGCCTTAATGAGCAGTTCTTC	CASSFNSLNEQFF
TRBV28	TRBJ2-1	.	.	TGTGCCAGCAGAACCGGGACCTTCTACAATGAGCAGTTCTTC	CASRTGTFYNEQFF
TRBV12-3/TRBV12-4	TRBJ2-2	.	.	TGTGCCAGCAGTTTAAAGCGAGGGGACACCGGGGAGCTGTTTTTT	CASSLKRGDTGELFF
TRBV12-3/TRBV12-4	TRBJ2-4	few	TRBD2	TGTGCCAGCAGCCAACTAGCGGGACCGAATCTAGCCAAAAACATTCAGTACTTC	CASSQLAGPNLAKNIQYF
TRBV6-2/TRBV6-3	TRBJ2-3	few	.	TGTGCCATCAGAGACTACCTCACAGATACGCAGTATTTT	CAIRDYLTDTQYF
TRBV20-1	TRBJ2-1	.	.	TGCAGTGCTAGGCCTCTAAGCTCCTACAATGAGCAGTTCTTC	CSARPLSSYNEQFF
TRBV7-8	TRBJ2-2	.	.	TGTGCCAGCAGCTTAATGGCCGGCGGGTCAAACACCGGGGAGCTGTTTTTT	CASSLMAGGSNTGELFF